A single sample gave rise to the 15 T cell receptor beta chains below, sequenced in a study of glioma-infiltrating T cells after dendritic cell vaccination. Measured with immunoSEQ multiplex PCR; TCRdb has only the in-frame clones, and not every one. The data show 90,000 to 100,000 clones, about four fifths seen once. The sample was blood, taken before dendritic cell vaccination. The receptor set was obtained from a human donor with glioblastoma.

The chain recombines TRBV19 with TRBJ1-5; tentative D call: TRBD1 (6 bases). The CDR3 is made up of 15 amino acids. V was shortened by 3 bases and J by 3 bases, with 12 bases between the two germline ends. Germline loops: CDR1 LNHDA, CDR2 SQIVND (reference sequence). The CDR3 reads CASSIHRDLNQPQHF. In nucleotides, the CDR3 is TGTGCCAGTAGTATCCACAGGGATCTCAATCAGCCCCAGCATTTT. The whole variable domain, remainder taken from reference TRBV19 and TRBJ1-5, is DGGITQSPKYLFRKEGQNVTLSCEQNLNHDAMYWYRQDPGQGLRLIYYSQIVNDFQKGDIAEGYSVSREKKESFPLTVTSAQKNPTAFYLCASSIHRDLNQPQHFGDGTRLSIL.

The chain uses TRBV15 and TRBJ2-1; the D gene is possibly TRBD1 (5 bases). V lost 2 bases to trimming and J lost 2 bases, with 10 bases between them. This CDR3 has 15 residues. Per germline, CDR1 LNHNV and CDR2 YYDKDF (reference sequence). DNA of the CDR3: TGTGCCACCAGCAGATCAATAGGGGCCTACAATGAGCAGTTCTTC. Translation: CATSRSIGAYNEQFF.

This chain connects TRBV27 to TRBJ2-7, with TRBD1 identical over 10 bases. The V gene end was trimmed by 4 bases and the J gene end by 7 bases; junction bases not matched to a gene: 10. CDR1 and CDR2 from the germline V gene are MNHEY and SMNVEV (reference sequence). This CDR3 is 15 amino acids long. The CDR3: CASSSPGQGSREQYF. The CDR3 DNA follows: TGTGCCAGCAGTTCACCGGGACAGGGGTCTCGGGAGCAGTACTTC.

The chain employs TRBV18 and TRBJ2-2; perhaps TRBD1 as D (6 bases). The CDR3 sequence is 13 residues long. CDR1 and CDR2 from the germline V gene are KGHSH and LQKENI. The V gene lost 4 bases and the J gene lost 6 bases, with 9 bases spanning the gap. The CDR3 DNA is TGTGCCAGCTCACAACAGGGATCCGGGGAGCTGTTTTTT. Translation: CASSQQGSGELFF.

The chain uses TRBV6-5 and TRBJ2-7; tentative D call: TRBD1 (7 bases). The V gene lost 11 bases and the J gene lost 9 bases, with 17 bases spanning the gap. CDR1 MNHEY and CDR2 SVGAGI come from the germline V gene. The CDR3 sequence is 11 residues long. The CDR3 sequence: CALKGTAGQYF. The CDR3, as DNA: TGTGCCCTAAAGGGGACAGCGGGGCAGTACTTC.

This sequence joins TRBV30 and TRBJ2-1, with 8 nucleotides matching TRBD2. Germline V gene lookup returns CDR1 GTSNPN and CDR2 SVGIG (reference sequence). CDR3 length: 14 residues. J lost 5 bases, V lost 4 bases, and 7 bases had no gene match. CDR3 bases: TGTGCCTGGAAGGGACTAGAATCCCACAATGAGCAGTTCTTC. Its protein product is CAWKGLESHNEQFF.

The V call is TRBV23-1, the J call TRBJ1-1, with 10 bases identical to TRBD1. TRBV23-1 is an ORF; its function is uncertain. V lost 4 bases and J lost 6; bases outside the gene matches: 23. This CDR3 is built from 20 residues. The DNA for the CDR3 is TGCGCCAGCAGTCTTTTTCCCCCGACAGGGGGCATACGTGGTAGCTCTGAAGCTTTCTTT. This translates into CASSLFPPTGGIRGSSEAFF.

V is TRBV7-8 and J is TRBJ1-6, with D unclear. CDR1 is SGHVS, CDR2 FQNEAQ, per germline. This CDR3 region has 15 residues. V lost 5 bases and J 6 bases, leaving 14 bases between the germline ends. The CDR3 region has the DNA TGTGCCAGCAGCCTCGAAAGGGCGGGTAATTCACCCCTCCACTTT. It translates to CASSLERAGNSPLHF.

The rearrangement uses TRBV28 and TRBJ1-3; 11 nucleotides line up with TRBD1. CDR1 and CDR2 from the germline V gene are MDHEN and SYDVKM. The length of the CDR3 is 16 residues. With 7 bases clipped from V and 3 bases from J, the junction kept 8 bases outside the gene matches. The CDR3: CASTSPGQGDGNTIYF. The DNA of the CDR3 is TGTGCCAGCACTTCCCCGGGACAGGGGGATGGAAACACCATATATTTT.

The chain couples TRBV5-1 to TRBJ2-7; the D gene is possibly TRBD1 (6 bases). The germline CDR1 and CDR2 sequences are SGHRS and YFSETQ. The CDR3 runs 16 residues. Trimming cost V 1 base and J 2 bases, with 16 bases left between them. The CDR3 DNA sequence: TGCGCCAGCAGCTTGTCCACCGGGACAAACCCCTACGAGCAGTACTTC. This encodes CASSLSTGTNPYEQYF.

V gene TRBV28 combines with J gene TRBJ2-7; maybe TRBD1 (6 bases). With 2 bases removed from V and 3 bases from J, the gap between germline ends came to 8 bases. The germline V gene encodes CDR1 MDHEN and CDR2 SYDVKM. CDR3 length: 13 residues. The CDR3, as DNA: TGTGCCAGCAGTTTAGGACAGATCTACGAGCAGTACTTC. Residues: CASSLGQIYEQYF.

This chain uses TRBV27 with TRBJ2-7; 9 bases fit TRBD1. Germline-derived CDR1 and CDR2 are MNHEY and SMNVEV (reference sequence). The CDR3 is 17 amino acids. The trim removed 2 bases at V and 5 bases at J, leaving 13 bases unmatched. CDR3 coding DNA: TGTGCCAGCAGTTTAATTTCTTTCACAGGGGGCGCGAACGAGCAGTACTTC. This encodes CASSLISFTGGANEQYF.

Written as DNA, the CDR3 is TGTGCCAGCAGTTTCGGGAGTGGACCCGTTAGCAATCAGCCCCAGCATTTT. Its translation is CASSFGSGPVSNQPQHF. This chain joins TRBV27 and TRBJ1-5, with D unresolved. Germline loops: CDR1 MNHEY, CDR2 SMNVEV (reference sequence). Trimming shortened V by 3 bases and J by 0 bases, and 15 bases separated the two germline ends. The CDR3 is 17 residues long.

The chain joins TRBV12-5 to TRBJ2-7; tentatively, D is TRBD2 (5 bases). The CDR3 is made up of 18 amino acids. Trimming shortened V by 1 base and J by 0 bases, and 19 bases separated the two germline ends. Germline V lookup: CDR1 LGHNT, CDR2 FRNRAP. The CDR3 protein is CASGLAQFGLPISYEQYF. CDR3 nucleotide sequence: TGTGCTAGTGGTTTGGCCCAATTCGGACTCCCTATCTCCTACGAGCAGTACTTC.

This chain joins TRBV9 and TRBJ1-1; a possible D gene is TRBD1 (5 bases). Germline CDR1 SGDLS, CDR2 YYNGEE. V was pared by 3 bases and J by 4 bases, with 10 bases between. This CDR3 has 13 amino acids. The CDR3 region is CASSAQGGTEAFF. CDR3 coding DNA: TGTGCCAGCAGCGCCCAGGGTGGCACTGAAGCTTTCTTT.